This T cell receptor (beta chain) emerged from a study of T-cell reconstitution after alpha-beta-depleted transplantation in children. Findings of the study overall: Expanded graft clones numbering several hundred reportedly gave rise to alpha-beta T cells about two months after transplant. The origin of high day-60 TCRbeta diversity in some patients lay in surviving recipient T cells and thymic progenitors. Fresh T-cell production supplied most of the T-cell counts and diversity seen one year after transplant.

V dropped 5 bases and J dropped 1 base, with 9 bases sitting between them. Germline CDR1 reads MNHNS; CDR2 reads SASEGT. The CDR3 totals 14 residues. Molecular barcoding with unique molecular identifiers was used for the TCRbeta library. TCRdb reanalysed the PCR reads using MiXCR and keeps one entry per CDR3 protein. Of a few hundred thousand distinct CDR3 sequences in the sample, around 25% were seen once. On this clonotype itself: Antigen specificity is unknown.

This specimen consisted of PBMCs, mostly from graft donor cells, obtained 180 days after TCRalphabeta/CD19-depleted stem cell transplant. The sequence was obtained from a male patient aged 10-17 years who had a stem cell transplant for acute lymphoblastic leukemia, so the T cells may come from the graft donor. V usage is TRBV6-1 and J usage is TRBJ2-4, with D perhaps matching TRBD1 (5 bases). The CDR3 DNA reads as TGTGCCAGCAGTCCTCAGGGTGCCAAAAACATTCAGTACTTC. Amino acid sequence: CASSPQGAKNIQYF.